This T cell receptor beta chain was identified during a study of cytomegalovirus exposure and HLA in healthy donors. General observations from the study: Across donors, presence/absence analyses took sequencing depth to be roughly uniform. There were reportedly fewer N-insertions in an Asian-associated ancestry cluster than the roughly 670-donor mean, in a later analysis. Among the CMV-associated chains, a few were confirmed in vitro as specific for CMV antigens. The classifier reportedly diagnosed cytomegalovirus status with high specificity and sensitivity.

Primers: 60 Vbeta forward and 13 Jbeta reverse. Profiling relied on immunoSEQ multiplex PCR, and the TCRdb table lists in-frame clones only, not all of them. The sample has 80,000 to 130,000 clones; about 80% are singletons. This CDR3 contains 16 residues. The germline gives CDR1 KGHSH, CDR2 LQKENI. The V and J ends lost 6 bases and 0 bases respectively, with 16 bases between them. For this clone: Antigen unknown.

V and J are TRBV18 and TRBJ2-3, with D possibly matching TRBD2 (6 bases). Sequenced sample: PBMCs. The TCR originated in a female donor in good health and CMV-seropositive. CDR3: CASSAGAGLSTDTQYF. Written as DNA, the CDR3 is TGTGCCAGCTCCGCGGGTGCGGGACTTAGCACAGATACGCAGTATTTT.